The 9 T cell receptor beta chains below were found in one sample sequenced in a study of technical replicates of blood from several donors. Profiling relied on immunoSEQ multiplex PCR, and the TCRdb table lists in-frame clones only, not all of them. Of some 69,000 clones listed, approximately 89% are singletons. The sequencing input was PBMCs. The receptors were sampled from a human donor in good health. Some clones in this sample may be carry-over from other donors' samples.

The V call is TRBV9, the J call TRBJ2-5; possibly TRBD1 for D (6 bases). CDR1 and CDR2 (germline): SGDLS, YYNGEE. The CDR3 contains 13 residues. Trimming removed 3 bases at V and 5 bases at J, with 11 bases between. CDR3 protein: CASSGTVVETQYF. CDR3 DNA sequence: TGTGCCAGCAGCGGGACAGTGGTGGAGACCCAGTACTTC.

The chain links TRBV19 to TRBJ2-4; 8 bases are a match to TRBD1. Germline V gene lookup returns CDR1 LNHDA and CDR2 SQIVND (reference sequence). The V segment lost 6 bases and the J segment 10 bases; nucleotides outside the gene matches: 17. CDR3 size: 16 residues. CDR3 residues: CASSPNPGTGGGIQYF. Here the CDR3 DNA reads TGTGCCAGTAGCCCCAACCCCGGGACAGGAGGTGGGATTCAGTACTTC.

The chain links TRBV18 to TRBJ1-3; the D is unclear. The CDR3 has 16 amino acids. Germline V gene lookup returns CDR1 KGHSH and CDR2 LQKENI. The V gene lost 6 bases and the J gene lost 1 base, with 16 bases spanning the gap. CDR3 DNA: TGTGCCAGCTCCCCTCCCTCTGATACTTCTGGAAACACCATATATTTT. It translates to CASSPPSDTSGNTIYF.

This chain joins TRBV7-6 and TRBJ2-4, with a possible D match to TRBD1 (6 bases). The germline V and J ends were trimmed by 1 base and 6 bases, with 13 bases remaining between them. Germline V CDR1 and CDR2: SGHVS, FNYEAQ. This CDR3 spans 15 amino acids. CDR3 coding DNA: TGTGCCAGCAGCTTAGGGCAGGGGATAGGAAACATTCAGTACTTC. This codes for CASSLGQGIGNIQYF.

The chain uses TRBV30 and TRBJ1-1; 7 bases are shared with TRBD1. V shed 1 base and J 6 bases; nucleotides not matched to a gene: 5. CDR1 is GTSNPN and CDR2 is SVGIG in the germline V gene (reference sequence). CDR3 length: 13 amino acids. The CDR3 loop is CAWSGGGFAEAFF. The CDR3 bases are TGTGCCTGGAGTGGAGGGGGCTTCGCTGAAGCTTTCTTT.

V and J are TRBV7-8 and TRBJ2-3; 11 nucleotides match TRBD2. From germline, CDR1 is SGHVS and CDR2 FQNEAQ. V lost 5 bases, J lost 11 bases, and 18 bases stayed unmatched. CDR3 length: 17 residues. The CDR3 nucleotides are TGTGCCAGCAGCGCTCCCCTCCGACTAGCGGGGAGGTCAGGGCAGTATTTT. Its protein is CASSAPLRLAGRSGQYF. The variable domain in full, with the rest retrieved from reference TRBV7-8 and TRBJ2-3, is GAGVSQSPRYKVAKRGQDVALRCDPISGHVSLFWYQQALGQGPEFLTYFQNEAQLDKSGLPSDRFFAERPEGSVSTLKIQRTQQEDSAVYLCASSAPLRLAGRSGQYFGPGTRLTVL.

V gene TRBV11-3 combines with J gene TRBJ2-2; TRBD1 matches 9 bases. Germline V gene lookup returns CDR1 SGHNT and CDR2 YENEEA. The CDR3 is made up of 14 amino acids. V was clipped by 6 bases and J by 3 bases; unmatched bases: 2. The CDR3 loop is CASRRQGDTGELFF. In nucleotides, the CDR3 is TGTGCCAGCAGGAGACAGGGGGACACCGGGGAGCTGTTTTTT.

The rearrangement links TRBV5-8 to TRBJ1-2; D is undetermined. CDR3 length equals 15 residues. V was cut by 4 bases and J by 4 bases, with 17 bases left in between. Germline CDR1 and CDR2: SGHTS and YDEGEE. The chain's CDR3 is CASSTEGRWTYGYTF. The CDR3 region has the DNA TGTGCCAGCAGCACCGAGGGCAGATGGACCTATGGCTACACCTTC. The full variable domain, its missing parts supplied by reference TRBV5-8 and TRBJ1-2, is EAGVTQSPTHLIKTRGQQATLRCSPISGHTSVYWYQQALGLGLQFLLWYDEGEERNRGNFPPRFSGRQFPNYSSELNVNALELEDSALYLCASSTEGRWTYGYTFGSGTRLTVV.

The gene calls are TRBV7-2 and TRBJ2-3, with 10 bases that match TRBD2. This CDR3 contains 17 residues. In germline, CDR1 is SGHTA, CDR2 FQGNSA. V shed 0 bases and J 10 bases; nucleotides not matched to a gene: 13. The CDR3 here is CASSLALAGALFPSQYF. As DNA, the CDR3 is TGTGCCAGCAGCTTAGCCCTAGCGGGGGCACTTTTCCCCTCGCAGTATTTT.